The table lists the clone carrying this T cell receptor (beta chain) with a few counts. Its antigen is unknown. Germline V gene lookup returns CDR1 LGHNA and CDR2 YSLEER. V gave up 4 bases and J gave up 4 bases, with 10 bases separating them. CDR3 length equals 14 residues. TCRdb analysed the RT-PCR reads with MiXCR anew, one entry per CDR3 protein. The sample contains 530,000 or so distinct CDR3 sequences, roughly 25% of which appear only once. The data stem from a study of response to subunit inactivated influenza vaccine. Overall study findings and caveats: Few additional T cells are recruited per seasonal influenza vaccination, authors suggested.

The sequence was obtained from a man between 45 and 60 years old who received an inactivated influenza vaccine. The chain recombines TRBV4-3 with TRBJ2-2; D possibly corresponds to TRBD1 (5 bases). The sample was CD4+ T cells sorted from PBMCs, taken around 5 days after vaccination. The CDR3 reads CASSPRVVTGELFF. CDR3 coding DNA: TGCGCCAGCAGCCCCAGGGTTGTCACCGGGGAGCTGTTTTTT.